The 30 T cell receptor beta chains below all came from one sample that was sequenced in a study of T cell responses to AZD1222 COVID-19 vaccine. Clones were read by immunoSEQ multiplex PCR, and TCRdb kept only the in-frame ones, dropping some. The sample yields 150,000 or so clones, 94% seen once. The sample in question was peripheral blood, obtained 28 days after the second AZD1222 dose. The source is an adult who received the AZD1222 COVID-19 vaccine.

This chain links TRBV28 with TRBJ1-2; D remains unclear. V lost 2 bases and J 4 bases, leaving 14 bases between the germline ends. In germline, CDR1 is MDHEN, CDR2 SYDVKM. The length of the CDR3 is 15 residues. Written as DNA, the CDR3 is TGTGCCAGCAGTTTAGGTCTTTACGGGGTCTATGGCTACACCTTC. Translating gives CASSLGLYGVYGYTF.

V usage is TRBV6-4 and J usage is TRBJ1-6, with 8 bases matching TRBD1. The CDR3 runs 14 residues. J gave up 7 bases and V 3 bases, and 2 bases lay outside the gene matches. Germline assignment: CDR1 MRHNA and CDR2 SNTAGT. The DNA of the CDR3 is TGTGCCAGCAGTGAGCAGGGGGCAAATTCACCCCTCCACTTT. Translation: CASSEQGANSPLHF.

The CDR3 sequence is CASSWREAYEQYF. The CDR3 DNA sequence: TGTGCCAGCAGTTGGAGGGAAGCCTACGAGCAGTACTTC. This chain connects TRBV6-2 or TRBV6-3 to TRBJ2-7; tentatively, D is TRBD2 (6 bases). Per the germline V gene, CDR1 is MNHEY and CDR2 is SVGEGT. The CDR3 has 13 residues. V was shortened by 4 bases and J by 2 bases, with 9 bases between the two germline ends.

The V and J genes are TRBV24-1 and TRBJ1-4; 7 bases line up with TRBD1. With V trimmed by 5 bases and J by 0 bases, 20 bases remained unmatched. From germline, CDR1 is KGHDR and CDR2 SFDVKD. The CDR3 loop spans 21 amino acids. CDR3 nucleotide sequence: TGTGCCACCAGTGGCCTGACAGGGCTCCTCTATACGTATGCAACTAATGAAAAACTGTTTTTT. This sequence encodes CATSGLTGLLYTYATNEKLFF.

The genes are TRBV7-8 and TRBJ2-1, with 14 bases matching TRBD2. The junction had 10 bases not matched to a gene; V was cut back by 1 base and J by 8 bases. Germline CDR1 SGHVS, CDR2 FQNEAQ. The CDR3 extends over 18 amino acids. CDR3 residues: CASSLGGTSGSKGDEQFF. In DNA form, the CDR3 reads TGTGCCAGCAGCTTAGGAGGGACTAGCGGGAGCAAGGGGGATGAGCAGTTCTTC.

The chain is built from TRBV5-1 and TRBJ2-1; unclear D gene. From germline, CDR1 is SGHRS and CDR2 YFSETQ. V lost 7 bases to trimming and J lost 9 bases, with 26 bases between them. CDR3 length equals 16 residues. The CDR3 region is CASRSPHDTSSSEQFF. The CDR3 DNA sequence: TGCGCCAGCCGTTCTCCCCACGATACCTCGAGTAGTGAGCAGTTCTTC. Full variable domain (missing parts from reference TRBV5-1 and TRBJ2-1): KAGVTQTPRYLIKTRGQQVTLSCSPISGHRSVSWYQQTPGQGLQFLFEYFSETQRNKGNFPGRFSGRQFSNSRSEMNVSTLELGDSALYLCASRSPHDTSSSEQFFGPGTRLTVL.

This sequence joins TRBV7-9 and TRBJ1-1; 7 bases agree with TRBD1. Trimming at V came to 5 bases and at J to 4 bases, leaving 4 bases not matched to a gene. CDR1 and CDR2 (germline): SEHNR, FQNEAQ (reference sequence). This CDR3 is 13 amino acids long. CDR3 sequence (DNA): TGTGCCAGCAGCCTTGGGACAGCCACTGAAGCTTTCTTT. This sequence encodes CASSLGTATEAFF.

The V gene is TRBV6-2 or TRBV6-3, the J gene TRBJ2-4; D may correspond to TRBD1 or TRBD2 (5 bases each). From germline, CDR1 is MNHEY and CDR2 SVGEGT. The CDR3 totals 17 residues. The V and J ends lost 5 bases and 3 bases respectively, with 20 bases between them. DNA of the CDR3: TGTGCCAGCAGTCGGCCGAGGGAATTAGGGGACAAAAACATTCAGTACTTC. It encodes CASSRPRELGDKNIQYF.

The chain joins TRBV5-1 to TRBJ2-1; D is ambiguous. CDR3 size: 12 residues. The germline V gene has CDR1 SGHRS and CDR2 YFSETQ. Between the trimmed V and J ends, which lost 1 base and 5 bases, there was a span of 4 bases. The CDR3 protein is CASSLSNNEQFF. CDR3 DNA: TGCGCCAGCAGCTTGTCTAACAATGAGCAGTTCTTC.

The rearrangement joins TRBV7-9 to TRBJ2-1; possible D gene TRBD2, 5 bases. The CDR3 is 15 residues long. Germline CDR1 SEHNR, CDR2 FQNEAQ (reference sequence). V was trimmed by 6 bases and J by 5 bases, leaving 17 bases between them. The CDR3 region is CASSPSGRPNNEQFF. In DNA, the CDR3 is TGTGCCAGCAGTCCATCGGGGAGACCCAACAATGAGCAGTTCTTC.

The V gene is TRBV5-1, the J gene TRBJ1-3; D is unclear. Trimming shortened V by 0 bases and J by 1 base, and 14 bases separated the two germline ends. Looked up from germline, CDR1 is SGHRS and CDR2 is YFSETQ. There are 17 residues in the CDR3. CDR3 sequence: CASSLESQARSGNTIYF. CDR3 in DNA: TGCGCCAGCAGCTTGGAGTCGCAAGCCAGGTCTGGAAACACCATATATTTT. The full variable domain, completed using reference TRBV5-1 and TRBJ1-3, is KAGVTQTPRYLIKTRGQQVTLSCSPISGHRSVSWYQQTPGQGLQFLFEYFSETQRNKGNFPGRFSGRQFSNSRSEMNVSTLELGDSALYLCASSLESQARSGNTIYFGEGSWLTVV.

V usage is TRBV2 and J usage is TRBJ1-5, with D maybe TRBD1 (6 bases). The germline V gene has CDR1 SNHLY and CDR2 FYNNEI. V gave up 5 bases and J gave up 5 bases, with 10 bases separating them. This CDR3 has 13 amino acids. DNA for the CDR3: TGTGCCAGCAGTCAGGGGTTGGATCAGCCCCAGCATTTT. As protein: CASSQGLDQPQHF.

The chain uses TRBV25-1 and TRBJ1-2; D may be TRBD1 (5 bases). CDR1 MGHDK and CDR2 SYGVNS come from the germline V gene. Trimming took off 3 bases at V and 8 bases at J, with 10 bases between the two ends. The CDR3 is 12 residues long. Here the CDR3 reads CASSDRGVGYTF. CDR3 sequence (DNA): TGTGCCAGCAGTGACCGAGGGGTAGGCTACACCTTC.

This clone was picked up one time. The chain couples TRBV5-6 to TRBJ1-2; D is ambiguous. This CDR3 has 15 residues. Looked up from germline, CDR1 is SGHDT and CDR2 is YYEEEE. Trimming cost V 0 bases and J 1 base, with 10 bases left between them. CDR3 loop: CASSLDGPLNYGYTF. CDR3 DNA: TGTGCCAGCAGCTTGGACGGACCTCTTAACTATGGCTACACCTTC.

The J gene is TRBJ2-5, the V gene TRBV28; the D gene could be TRBD1 or TRBD2 (5 bases each). V was trimmed by 4 bases and J by 3 bases, leaving 15 bases between them. Germline V gives CDR1 MDHEN, CDR2 SYDVKM. CDR3 length: 15 amino acids. The CDR3 DNA sequence: TGTGCCAGCAGTTCCCCTCCGGGACGGAAAGAGACCCAGTACTTC. Translated, it gives CASSSPPGRKETQYF.

DNA of the CDR3: TGTGCCACCAGTGGTGGGGGCCGAGGATGGGGTGAGCAGTTCTTC. Residues: CATSGGGRGWGEQFF. This rearrangement joins TRBV24-1 to TRBJ2-1, with D tentatively TRBD1 (6 bases). Germline-derived CDR1 and CDR2 are KGHDR and SFDVKD. The CDR3 contains 15 residues. Between the trimmed V and J ends, which lost 5 bases and 9 bases, there was a span of 19 bases.

A single count supports this clone. The V and J genes are TRBV6-5 and TRBJ1-5; no clear D gene. The V end lost 7 bases, the J end lost 5 bases, and 15 bases lay between the germline ends. Germline V gives CDR1 MNHEY, CDR2 SVGAGI. This CDR3 comprises 14 residues. The DNA of the CDR3 is TGTGCCAGCACTAGGCTGGGGTCGGATCAGCCCCAGCATTTT. It yields the protein CASTRLGSDQPQHF.

CDR3 region: CASSLGTYNEQFF. CDR3 sequence (DNA): TGTGCCAGCAGTTTAGGTACCTACAATGAGCAGTTCTTC. The chain carries TRBV6-5 and TRBJ2-1; D call uncertain. V lost 4 bases and J 2 bases, leaving 6 bases between the germline ends. The CDR3 spans 13 residues. Germline-derived CDR1 and CDR2 are MNHEY and SVGAGI.

The chain uses TRBV2 and TRBJ2-7; D is perhaps TRBD1 or TRBD2 (8 bases each). The CDR3 runs 17 residues. Germline-derived CDR1 and CDR2 are SNHLY and FYNNEI. Trimming removed 0 bases at V and 7 bases at J, with 22 bases between. CDR3 amino acids: CASSEARGDRIPTEQYF. The DNA for the CDR3 is TGTGCCAGCAGTGAAGCGCGGGGGGACAGGATTCCTACTGAGCAGTACTTC. The whole variable domain, remainder taken from reference TRBV2 and TRBJ2-7, is EPEVTQTPSHQVTQMGQEVILRCVPISNHLYFYWYRQILGQKVEFLVSFYNNEISEKSEIFDDQFSVERPDGSNFTLKIRSTKLEDSAMYFCASSEARGDRIPTEQYFGPGTRLTVT.

The chain recombines TRBV6-1 with TRBJ2-1, with 8 bases matching TRBD2. CDR1 is MNHNS and CDR2 is SASEGT in the germline V gene. The CDR3 has 16 amino acids. V shed 1 base and J 4 bases; nucleotides not matched to a gene: 6. For the CDR3, the DNA is TGTGCCAGCAGTGAAGAGTCTAGCGGGTCATACAATGAGCAGTTCTTC. Protein sequence: CASSEESSGSYNEQFF.

The V call is TRBV28, the J call TRBJ1-2, with a weak D call TRBD1 (5 bases). Per germline, CDR1 MDHEN and CDR2 SYDVKM. Trimming took off 4 bases at V and 4 bases at J, with 10 bases between the two ends. The CDR3 runs to 13 residues. The DNA of the CDR3 is TGTGCCAGCAGTTCCCCGGGACTCTATGGCTACACCTTC. Translated: CASSSPGLYGYTF.

This chain joins TRBV7-9 and TRBJ1-2, with 11 bases aligning to TRBD1. V shed 1 base and J 4 bases; nucleotides not matched to a gene: 2. Germline V gene sequence: CDR1 SEHNR, CDR2 FQNEAQ (reference sequence). The CDR3 loop spans 15 amino acids. The CDR3, as DNA: TGTGCCAGCAGCTTAGTCGGACAGGGGGCCTATGGCTACACCTTC. This encodes CASSLVGQGAYGYTF.

The rearrangement links TRBV4-1 to TRBJ2-1; no clear D gene. V lost 8 bases and J 9 bases, leaving 11 bases between the germline ends. The germline V gene encodes CDR1 MGHRA and CDR2 YSYEKL. This CDR3 is 11 amino acids long. CDR3 DNA sequence: TGCGCCAGCTCAGTGAGTAGTGAGCAGTTCTTC. This sequence encodes CASSVSSEQFF.

The rearrangement uses TRBV7-3 and TRBJ2-2, with 7 bases fitting TRBD2. Unmatched junction bases numbered 7, after V lost 1 base and J lost 8 bases. This CDR3 region has 15 residues. Germline V gene sequence: CDR1 SGHTA, CDR2 FQGTGA. The CDR3 region is CASSLNRGSIGELFF. The CDR3 DNA reads as TGTGCCAGCAGCTTAAACCGCGGGAGTATAGGGGAGCTGTTTTTT.

This rearrangement joins TRBV2 to TRBJ2-7; D call uncertain. The CDR3 has 12 amino acids. The ends were cut back, 7 bases at V and 4 bases at J, with 11 bases in the middle. Looked up from germline, CDR1 is SNHLY and CDR2 is FYNNEI. This CDR3 is CASTDGSYEQYF. CDR3 DNA: TGTGCCAGCACGGACGGGTCTTACGAGCAGTACTTC.

The J gene is TRBJ1-4, the V gene TRBV23-1; TRBD1 agrees at 8 bases. TRBV23-1 is treated as an ORF (open reading frame) with a function not yet certain. The ends lost 7 bases at V and 11 bases at J; junction bases unmatched: 18. The CDR3 sequence is 16 residues long. The CDR3, as DNA: TGCGCCAGCACCCCGCCGGGGACAGGTAACCTCGAGAAACTGTTTTTT. Translation gives CASTPPGTGNLEKLFF.

V and J are TRBV6-6 and TRBJ1-5, with D unclear. With 6 bases removed from V and 4 bases from J, the gap between germline ends came to 10 bases. Per germline, CDR1 MNHNY and CDR2 SVGAGI (reference sequence). The CDR3 totals 13 residues. The CDR3 spells CASSPAGNQPQHF. The CDR3 bases are TGTGCCAGCAGCCCAGCTGGGAATCAGCCCCAGCATTTT.

The gene calls are TRBV28 and TRBJ2-7, with unresolved D. The V end was cut by 7 bases, the J end by 7 bases, with 14 bases between. The CDR3 spans 12 residues. Germline-derived CDR1 and CDR2 are MDHEN and SYDVKM. In DNA form, the CDR3 reads TGTGCCAGCACCGGAACGGCCGTAGAGCAGTACTTC. Protein sequence: CASTGTAVEQYF.

This clone appeared once. This rearrangement joins TRBV19 to TRBJ1-4, with 8 bases aligning to TRBD1. J was trimmed by 2 bases and V by 7 bases; bases with no gene match: 6. The CDR3 extends over 15 amino acids. CDR1 is LNHDA, CDR2 SQIVND, per germline (reference sequence). CDR3 sequence: CASTQQGETNEKLFF. CDR3 nucleotides: TGTGCCAGTACCCAACAGGGGGAGACTAATGAAAAACTGTTTTTT.

The V and J genes are TRBV3-1 (or the pseudogene TRBV3-2) and TRBJ2-2, with D uncertain. CDR3 length: 12 amino acids. The germline CDR1 and CDR2 sequences are LGHDT and YNNKEL (reference sequence). V lost 7 bases and J 6 bases, leaving 9 bases between the germline ends. CDR3 protein: CASTERPGELFF. The CDR3 nucleotides are TGTGCCAGCACCGAAAGGCCCGGGGAGCTGTTTTTT.